The subject of this entry is one T cell receptor beta chain. This receptor's antigen is unknown. Per-nucleotide qualities are absent, and no much larger clonotype sits a single base away. These data originate in a study of blood T cell repertoires in COVID-19 (dated by TCRdb to 2018 to 2020). Background for the entire study: Samples covering the acute and convalescent phases of COVID-19 were provided by collaborators in the United States, Italy and Spain. The material from the prospective study consisted of cDNA or gDNA derived from T cells, B-cell-depleted T cells, or PBMCs. Subjects who had been exposed to COVID-19, were actively infected with it, or had recovered from it provided the deeply sampled blood TCRbeta repertoires that made up the dataset. The repertoires were made available in a free public database intended to serve as a resource for research on the immune response to SARS-CoV-2. The samples were drawn from the first 160 participants of the ongoing ImmuneRACE study and from 950 to 1,500 subjects provided by 6 global collaborators. A de-identified subject ID, COVID-19 status, age in years and sex were almost always included in the sample metadata. Where HLA class I and class II types were available, the types were taken from metadata supplied by the sample provider, not from assay-based typing. The paper as a whole reports these results and caveats: Clinical and demographic metadata were provided uncurated, with the amount varying by source and participant.

Participants in the prospective study were aged about 18 to 89 years, lived in some 24 United States geographic areas, and enrolled through a virtual design. In the prospective study, cohorts were assigned on the basis of participant-reported clinical history obtained from a screening survey and a study questionnaire. In the prospective study, whole blood, serum and a nasopharyngeal or oropharyngeal swab were collected from each participant by mobile phlebotomists. Participants in the prospective study had the option to provide additional blood draws and questionnaires over an approximately 2-month period. Before DNA extraction, blood samples from the prospective study were shipped at room temperature or frozen. TCRbeta CDR3 regions were amplified from genomic DNA using the immunoSEQ Assay, a bias-controlled multiplex PCR. Under the source paper's analysis protocol: The number of nucleated cells in each sample was estimated from the amplification of reference gene primers within the assay. To quantify the absolute abundance of each unique TCRbeta CDR3 rearrangement, sequence reads were collapsed and filtered. For each sample, productive Simpson clonality was calculated as the square root of Simpson's diversity index across productive rearrangements. TCRdb holds this immuneACCESS table with in-frame rearrangements only. Some clones are missing; in checked studies, unresolved V genes explain under half, and the rest has no known cause. D and trimming come from the DNA, and the V and J calls and clone size come from that table. This sample gives hundreds of thousands of clones in total; 90% of them show up just once. The top ten clonotypes cover approximately 4% of the sample.

At the junction V is shortened by 2 bases and J by 3 bases, with 14 bases in between. The CDR3 spans 15 residues, from the cysteine through the phenylalanine. Here the CDR3 DNA is all that survives: 45 bases in frame from base 1. CDR1 and CDR2 (SGHNT, YENEEA) derive from the germline V gene. The rearranged segments are TRBV11-3 and TRBJ2-7; TRBD1 is a possible D gene, resting on 5 matching bases. Material: PBMCs or T cells enriched from blood (not recorded which). The receptor was derived from a young woman with acute COVID-19. The DNA sequence is given as TGTGCCAGCAGCTTATCAGCCCAGGGAAACTACGAGCAGTACTTC. Protein translation: CASSLSAQGNYEQYF.